This T cell receptor beta chain was identified in a study of T-cell reconstitution after alpha-beta-depleted transplantation in children. Researchers prepared the TCRbeta library using unique molecular identifiers, the study reports. TCRdb recomputed calls from the PCR reads with MiXCR, one row per CDR3 protein. The sample consists of approximately 590,000 distinct CDR3 sequences, over 9.5% of them appearing once. Trimming took off 0 bases at V and 2 bases at J, with 13 bases between the two ends. The CDR3 spans 16 residues. The germline CDR1 and CDR2 sequences are SGDLS and YYNGEE. This clonotype was sampled from a human donor who donated a stem cell graft to a child with acute myeloid leukemia. The V gene is TRBV9, the J gene TRBJ2-3, with a possible D match to TRBD2 (6 bases). Specimen: PBMCs from the stem cell graft donor, collected from the stem cell graft. In nucleotides, the CDR3 is TGTGCCAGCAGCGTAGGGTCTAGGGACTCCACAGATACGCAGTATTTT. Residues: CASSVGSRDSTDTQYF. The variable domain in full, with the rest retrieved from reference TRBV9 and TRBJ2-3, is DSGVTQTPKHLITATGQRVTLRCSPRSGDLSVYWYQQSLDQGLQFLIQYYNGEERAKGNILERFSAQQFPDLHSELNLSSLELGDSALYFCASSVGSRDSTDTQYFGPGTRLTVL.